The 8 T cell receptor beta chains below come from one sample, sequenced in a study of CD8 T cells in Susac syndrome. RNA, at about 0.45 to 1 ug, was reverse transcribed with random hexamers. TCRdb processed the immunoSEQ multiplex PCR reads anew with MiXCR; each CDR3 protein has one entry. The profile shows around 150,000 distinct CDR3 sequences, about 95% of them singletons. Sequencing used CD4+ T cells from PBMCs. The receptors were gathered from a human donor with multiple sclerosis.

V gene TRBV29-1 combines with J gene TRBJ2-7, with 10 nucleotides matching TRBD1. Trimming cost V 7 bases and J 0 bases; bases outside gene matches: 3. Germline V gives CDR1 SQVTM, CDR2 ANQGSEA. The CDR3 is 13 residues long. DNA for the CDR3: TGCAGCGGACAGGGGGCCGGCTCCTACGAGCAGTACTTC. Its protein product is CSGQGAGSYEQYF.

V usage is TRBV24-1 and J usage is TRBJ2-5, with D uncertain. Germline V gene lookup returns CDR1 KGHDR and CDR2 SFDVKD. The CDR3 loop spans 13 amino acids. Trimming took off 5 bases at V and 5 bases at J, with 11 bases between the two ends. The CDR3 nucleotides read TGTGCCACCAGTGTCTTAGGATTGGAGACCCAGTACTTC. This encodes CATSVLGLETQYF.

The rearrangement uses TRBV27 and TRBJ1-2; no clear D. V lost 0 bases and J lost 4, with 6 bases in between. The CDR3 is 13 residues long. Germline V lookup: CDR1 MNHEY, CDR2 SMNVEV (reference sequence). The CDR3 reads CASSLSGIYGYTF. CDR3 in DNA: TGTGCCAGCAGTTTATCAGGCATCTATGGCTACACCTTC.

This clonotype came up once. The junction departs from germline at one end; a sequencing error may be responsible. The gene calls are TRBV28 and TRBJ2-5, with D perhaps TRBD2 (6 bases). The length of the CDR3 is 12 residues. The germline CDR1 and CDR2 sequences are MDHEN and SYDVKM. The CDR3 loop is CASSQRGTPFHF. The CDR3 DNA reads as TGTGCCAGCAGTCAACGAGGGACTCCCTTTCACTTC. Together with reference TRBV28 and TRBJ2-5, the CDR3 gives the full variable domain: DVKVTQSSRYLVKRTGEKVFLECVQDMDHENMFWYRQDPGLGLRLIYFSYDVKMKEKGDIPEGYSVSREKKERFSLILESASTNQTSMYLCASSQRGTPFHFGPGTRLLVL.

The V and J genes are TRBV7-2 and TRBJ2-7; TRBD2 matches 9 bases. This CDR3 contains 15 residues. CDR1 and CDR2 from the germline V gene are SGHTA and FQGNSA. V shed 3 bases and J 0 bases; nucleotides not matched to a gene: 3. The DNA of the CDR3 is TGTGCCAGCAGCTTGGGACTAGCCAGCTCCTACGAGCAGTACTTC. As protein: CASSLGLASSYEQYF.

The chain carries TRBV27 and TRBJ2-1, with 9 bases matching TRBD2. V lost 7 bases and J lost 6; bases outside the gene matches: 13. From germline, CDR1 is MNHEY and CDR2 SMNVEV (reference sequence). This CDR3 spans 16 amino acids. CDR3 residues: CASTSRVSGGFNEQFF. The DNA for the CDR3 is TGTGCCAGCACCTCCCGGGTTAGCGGGGGATTCAATGAGCAGTTCTTC.

V usage is TRBV29-1 and J usage is TRBJ1-5; 7 nucleotides agree with TRBD1. This CDR3 comprises 15 residues. The germline gives CDR1 SQVTM, CDR2 ANQGSEA. After removal of 5 bases from V and 0 bases from J, the junction contained 7 bases not matched to a gene. The CDR3 sequence is CSVRGTVHSNQPQHF. The CDR3 coding sequence is TGCAGCGTTCGCGGGACAGTCCATAGCAATCAGCCCCAGCATTTT. The whole variable domain, filled in from reference TRBV29-1 and TRBJ1-5, reads SAVISQKPSRDICQRGTSLTIQCQVDSQVTMMFWYRQQPGQSLTLIATANQGSEATYESGFVIDKFPISRPNLTFSTLTVSNMSPEDSSIYLCSVRGTVHSNQPQHFGDGTRLSIL.

The chain is built from TRBV24-1 and TRBJ2-7, with unresolved D. This CDR3 has 14 amino acids. Germline V gene data show CDR1 as KGHDR and CDR2 as SFDVKD. V lost 4 bases to trimming and J lost 0 bases, with 9 bases between them. DNA for the CDR3: TGTGCCACCAGTGAGACGGGCCGCTCCTACGAGCAGTACTTC. This gives the protein CATSETGRSYEQYF.